The TCR beta chain under discussion was sequenced for a study of CD8+ T cells in alopecia areata. Overall study context: Severity in treated patients was scored by percentage of scalp area affected. General study points: Persistence during tofacitinib was seen for many expanded lesional clones in scalp and blood. Whereas mice showed it more clearly, TCR sharing across patients was murkier, possibly because of HLA.

Trimming shortened V by 4 bases and J by 0 bases, and 11 bases separated the two germline ends. The CDR3 contains 16 residues. Looked up from germline, CDR1 is SGDLS and CDR2 is YYNGEE. Extraction and reverse transcription of RNA yielded cDNA as the sequencing template. This table comes from immunoSEQ multiplex PCR, and its TCRdb copy is limited to in-frame clones, with some not included. The table shows about 260,000 clones, with about 60% occurring only once. A remark on this clone: The target antigen is unknown.

Regarding treatment: oral pan-JAK inhibitor, 5-10 mg twice daily. Alopecia areata patients provided lesional scalp punch biopsies and peripheral blood. The material was CD4+ T cells sorted from blood, obtained around week 54, from a patient treated with tofacitinib. The clonotype originates from a human donor with alopecia areata. The V and J genes are TRBV9 and TRBJ1-6; D possibly corresponds to TRBD1 (6 bases). The CDR3 loop reads CASSPGASSYNSPLHF. CDR3 DNA sequence: TGTGCCAGCAGCCCGGGGGCGAGCTCCTATAATTCACCCCTCCACTTT.